These T cell receptor beta chains were read from a single sample in a study of metastatic and nonmetastatic thyroid tumors. Using MiXCR, TCRdb re-called clones from the PCR reads. The sample shows tens of thousands of clones, under 20% of them seen only once. Input material: blood. These receptors originate from a female donor with papillary thyroid cancer or a benign thyroid nodule (not recorded which). Some clones in this sample may be carry-over from other donors' samples. The conserved cysteine and the conserved F or W are not part of the CDR3 here.

V	CDR3
TRBV20-1	SARDKKAHYNEQF
TRBV11-3	ASSGELF
TRBV4-1	ASSQETRARETQY
TRBV7-6	ASSLETGGVYGYT
TRBV5-1	ASILVSGTGGELF
TRBV6-2/TRBV6-3	ATHSRGLEGYT
TRBV6-1	ASSEVEGSGSRDTQY
TRBV28	ASSSRVGADTQY
TRBV6-2/TRBV6-3	ASSLASGNFYEQY
TRBV7-8	ASSTSGSTPNEQF
TRBV10-3	AISEGIGTGNQPQH
TRBV20-1	SASEGAGSSPLH
TRBV15	ATSGGQPGLAETQY
TRBV12-3/TRBV12-4	ASSTGYEQY
TRBV5-4	ASSSTSANTGELF
TRBV19	ASSLRTDTGELF
TRBV5-4	ASSLGWGMTDPNTEAF
TRBV20-1	SARTGLRDNQETQY
TRBV6-1	ASSQGNSNQPQH
TRBV6-2/TRBV6-3	ASSLPYEQY
TRBV6-6	ASSYVLGGKNEQY
TRBV6-1	ASSAMGTSYEQY
TRBV11-1	ASSGIRVFGTSAQQY
TRBV25-1	ASSEYGGRQGANEQF
TRBV6-1	ASRPHKVVDNSPLH
TRBV11-1	ASSPRDRGAETQY
TRBV6-1	ASGREGGSYEQY
TRBV7-2	ASSSRTGGDTEAF
TRBV28	ASSLGTSIQY
TRBV6-1	ASSDAGPLN
TRBV6-1	ASSLQGANVYT
TRBV19	ASWGPNEQF
TRBV6-1	ASRVGRPNTEAL
TRBV4-1	ASSPAQVNNYGYT
TRBV12-3/TRBV12-4	ASSLSVGNTEAF
TRBV10-3	AISEEVVETQY
TRBV28	ASSSNIAGGNTIY
TRBV6-4	ASSSGRGELF
TRBV20-1	SARGPNTEAF
TRBV27	ASSLFGRTGMNTEAF
TRBV5-4	ASSPRRLAGGNEQF
TRBV6-2/TRBV6-3	ASSYPSKGGSGTDTQY
TRBV5-1	ASSYATGSNQPQH
TRBV20-1	SAELAKTYNEQF
TRBV20-1	SADDRDRSNSPLH
TRBV27	ASSTRLAGPLQETQY
TRBV10-2	ASSRREINEKLF
TRBV19	ASSITKNTEAF
TRBV20-1	SGSRQMNTEAF